This TCR beta chain was recorded in a study of cytomegalovirus exposure and HLA in healthy donors. Study in general: The approximately 670 first-cohort repertoires shared a platform with the approximately 130 validation repertoires, as reported in a later analysis. Overall study results and limits: High specificity and sensitivity for cytomegalovirus status were reported for the classifier. Specificity for CMV antigens was confirmed in vitro for three of the CMV-associated chains. Researchers counted 164 TCR beta chains as cytomegalovirus-associated.

On this clone: Its target is not known.

V gave up 2 bases and J gave up 2 bases; unmatched junction bases: 1. Germline values: CDR1 WSHSY, CDR2 SAAADI. The CDR3 has 14 residues. This table comes from immunoSEQ multiplex PCR, and its TCRdb copy is limited to in-frame clones, with some not included. The sample shows about 140,000 clones, about nine tenths of them seen only once. The source of this sequence is a man aged 18 to 30 in good health and CMV-seropositive. The specimen sequenced was PBMCs. This chain connects TRBV10-2 to TRBJ2-7; 9 bases agree with TRBD2. The CDR3 coding sequence is TGCGCCAGCAGTGAGACTAGCGGGCCCTACGAGCAGTACTTC. It translates to CASSETSGPYEQYF.